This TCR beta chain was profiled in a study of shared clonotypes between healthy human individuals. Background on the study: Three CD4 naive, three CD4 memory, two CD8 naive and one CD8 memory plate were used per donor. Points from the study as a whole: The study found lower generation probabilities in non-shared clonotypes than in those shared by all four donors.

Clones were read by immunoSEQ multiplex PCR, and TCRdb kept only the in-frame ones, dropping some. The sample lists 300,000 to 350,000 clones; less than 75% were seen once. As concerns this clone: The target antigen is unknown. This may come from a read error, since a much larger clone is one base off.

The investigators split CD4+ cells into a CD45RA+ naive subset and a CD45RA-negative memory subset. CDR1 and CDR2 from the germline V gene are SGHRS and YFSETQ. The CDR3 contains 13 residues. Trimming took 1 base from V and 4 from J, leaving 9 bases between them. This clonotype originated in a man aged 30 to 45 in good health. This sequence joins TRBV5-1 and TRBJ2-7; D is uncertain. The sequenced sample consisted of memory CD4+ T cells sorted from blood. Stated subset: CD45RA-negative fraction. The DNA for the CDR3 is TGCGCCAGCAGCTTGCCGCCGCAATACGAGCAGTACTTC. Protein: CASSLPPQYEQYF.